This TCR beta chain was sequenced during a study of T-cell reconstitution after alpha-beta-depleted transplantation in children. General study findings and limits: One year after transplant, T-cell counts and diversity came mostly from newly produced T cells.

Researchers prepared the TCRbeta library using unique molecular identifiers, the study reports. In TCRdb, the PCR reads were re-called with MiXCR into one record per CDR3 protein. The table shows about 980,000 distinct CDR3 sequences, with about 29% occurring only once. Notes on this clonotype: Its target is unknown.

The trim removed 4 bases at V and 1 base at J, leaving 8 bases unmatched. From germline, CDR1 is DFQATT and CDR2 SNEGSKA (reference sequence). The CDR3 extends over 16 amino acids. The specimen comprised PBMCs, mostly from graft donor cells, sampled 360 days after TCRalphabeta/CD19-depleted stem cell transplant. This receptor was obtained from a boy in the first two years of life who had a stem cell transplant for SCID, so the T cells may come from the graft donor. V and J are TRBV20-1 and TRBJ2-5, with TRBD2 matching over 11 bases. The DNA for the CDR3 is TGCAGTGCTATAATTCTAGCGGGGGGCCCCCAAGAGACCCAGTACTTC. Protein product: CSAIILAGGPQETQYF.